Below, 6 T cell receptor beta chains from the same sample are listed, as sequenced in a study of blood T cell repertoires in COVID-19 (dated by TCRdb to the early 2020s). Library method: the immunoSEQ multiplex PCR assay. In its TCRdb copy, this immuneACCESS table keeps in-frame sequences only and misses some clones. Where compared with another copy, unresolved V genes explain less than half of these, and the others have no known cause. In this sample the table shows some 180,000 clones, 70% to 80% of which occur a single time. 13% to 15% of the sample is held by the ten biggest clonotypes. What was sequenced was PBMCs or T cells enriched from blood (not recorded which). The receptors come from a man aged 55 to 69 who had been exposed to COVID-19.

This clone occurred once. The J gene is TRBJ1-4, the V gene TRBV12-5; D is perhaps TRBD1 (6 bases). With 1 base removed from V and 3 bases from J, the gap between germline ends came to 15 bases. Germline V gene lookup returns CDR1 LGHNT and CDR2 FRNRAP. The CDR3 has 17 residues. The CDR3 sequence: CASGLGTEHSANEKLFF. The DNA for the CDR3 is TGTGCTAGTGGTTTGGGGACAGAGCATTCGGCTAATGAAAAACTGTTTTTT.

In its sample, this clone was seen once. The chain joins TRBV3-1 (or the pseudogene TRBV3-2) to TRBJ2-1; 7 nucleotides agree with TRBD2. The germline CDR1 and CDR2 sequences are LGHDT and YNNKEL (reference sequence). CDR3 length: 13 amino acids. V lost 5 bases to trimming and J lost 6 bases; unmatched junction nucleotides: 4. The CDR3 nucleotides read TGTGCCAGCAGCGGACTAGTTCCCAATGAGCAGTTCTTC. Translation gives CASSGLVPNEQFF.

DNA for the CDR3: TGTGCCAGCAGTTTACCGGGACTAGATTACAATGAGCAGTTCTTC. This codes for CASSLPGLDYNEQFF. This rearrangement joins TRBV27 to TRBJ2-1, with 8 nucleotides matching TRBD2. The CDR3 is made up of 15 amino acids. The V gene end was trimmed by 2 bases and the J gene end by 4 bases; junction bases not matched to a gene: 4. Germline V gene data show CDR1 as MNHEY and CDR2 as SMNVEV (reference sequence).

The genes are TRBV15 and TRBJ2-2; D is perhaps TRBD1 (5 bases). V was cut by 5 bases and J by 6 bases, with 19 bases left in between. The germline V gene encodes CDR1 LNHNV and CDR2 YYDKDF (reference sequence). CDR3 length: 16 residues. For the CDR3, the DNA is TGTGCCACCAGCCCCCTTGGGGCAGTAATGGCCGGGGAGCTGTTTTTT. Translation gives CATSPLGAVMAGELFF.

This chain links TRBV28 with TRBJ1-4; D is unclear. CDR3 length: 14 amino acids. Per the germline V gene, CDR1 is MDHEN and CDR2 is SYDVKM. The V end lost 5 bases, the J end lost 3 bases, and 10 bases lay between the germline ends. The CDR3: CASSGRKANEKLFF. The CDR3 nucleotides are TGTGCCAGCAGTGGCAGGAAGGCTAATGAAAAACTGTTTTTT.

Here the CDR3 reads CASSPKQGADGYTF. CDR3 in DNA: TGTGCCAGCAGTCCCAAACAGGGCGCAGATGGCTACACCTTC. This chain links TRBV27 with TRBJ1-2; D may be TRBD1 (6 bases). The V gene lost 5 bases and the J gene lost 6 bases, with 16 bases spanning the gap. Germline V gives CDR1 MNHEY, CDR2 SMNVEV (reference sequence). This CDR3 has 14 residues.